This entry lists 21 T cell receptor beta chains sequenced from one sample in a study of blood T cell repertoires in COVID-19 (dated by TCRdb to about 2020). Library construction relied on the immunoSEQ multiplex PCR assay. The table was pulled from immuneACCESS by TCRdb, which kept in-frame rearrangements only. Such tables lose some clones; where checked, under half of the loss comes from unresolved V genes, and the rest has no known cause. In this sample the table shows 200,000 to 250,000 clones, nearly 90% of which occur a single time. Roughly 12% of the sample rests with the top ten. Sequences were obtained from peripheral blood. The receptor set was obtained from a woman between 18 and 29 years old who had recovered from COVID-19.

The CDR3 here is CASRRTGRYEQYF. DNA for the CDR3: TGTGCCAGCAGACGGACAGGGCGATACGAGCAGTACTTC. The V call is TRBV7-2, the J call TRBJ2-7; TRBD1 matches at 8 bases. This CDR3 spans 13 amino acids. With 6 bases clipped from V and 4 bases from J, the junction kept 5 bases outside the gene matches. Looked up from germline, CDR1 is SGHTA and CDR2 is FQGNSA.

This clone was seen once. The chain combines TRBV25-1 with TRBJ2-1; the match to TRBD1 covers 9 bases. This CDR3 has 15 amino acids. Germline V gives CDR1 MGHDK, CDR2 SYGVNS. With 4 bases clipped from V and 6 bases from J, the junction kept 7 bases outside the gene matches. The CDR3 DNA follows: TGTGCCAGCAGTGGACCGGGACAGGGACGCAATGAGCAGTTCTTC. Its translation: CASSGPGQGRNEQFF.

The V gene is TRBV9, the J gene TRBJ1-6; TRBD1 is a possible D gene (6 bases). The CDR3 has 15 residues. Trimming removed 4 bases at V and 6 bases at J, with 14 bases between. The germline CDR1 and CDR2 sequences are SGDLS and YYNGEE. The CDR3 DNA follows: TGTGCCAGCAGCCCCCGACAGGAGATTAATTCACCCCTCCACTTT. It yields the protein CASSPRQEINSPLHF.

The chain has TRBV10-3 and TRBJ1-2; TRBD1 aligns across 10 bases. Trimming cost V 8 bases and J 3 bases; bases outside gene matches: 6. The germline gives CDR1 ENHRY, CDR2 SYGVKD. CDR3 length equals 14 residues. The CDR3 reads CAIQGQGNDYGYTF. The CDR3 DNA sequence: TGTGCCATCCAGGGACAGGGGAACGACTATGGCTACACCTTC.

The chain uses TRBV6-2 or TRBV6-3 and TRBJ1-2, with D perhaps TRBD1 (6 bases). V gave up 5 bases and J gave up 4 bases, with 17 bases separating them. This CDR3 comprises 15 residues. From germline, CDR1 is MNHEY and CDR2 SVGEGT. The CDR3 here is CASSNRDTAGYGYTF. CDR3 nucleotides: TGTGCCAGCAGTAACAGGGACACCGCTGGCTATGGCTACACCTTC.

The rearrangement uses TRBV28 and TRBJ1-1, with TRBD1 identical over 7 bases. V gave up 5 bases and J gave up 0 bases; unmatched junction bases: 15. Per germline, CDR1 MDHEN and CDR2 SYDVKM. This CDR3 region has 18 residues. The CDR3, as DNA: TGTGCCAGCAGTCCCCCCGTGGGGATTACAGGGGTGAACACTGAAGCTTTCTTT. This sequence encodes CASSPPVGITGVNTEAFF.

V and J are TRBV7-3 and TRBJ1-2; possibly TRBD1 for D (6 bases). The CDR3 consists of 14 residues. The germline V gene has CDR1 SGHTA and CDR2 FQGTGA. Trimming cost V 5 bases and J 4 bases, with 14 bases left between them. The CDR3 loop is CASSPTGTRYGYTF. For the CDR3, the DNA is TGTGCCAGCAGCCCAACAGGGACCCGCTATGGCTACACCTTC.

CDR3 protein: CASSAGGTVYEQYF. In nucleotides, the CDR3 is TGTGCCAGCAGCGCGGGGGGGACAGTTTACGAGCAGTACTTC. The chain links TRBV13 to TRBJ2-7, with 9 bases lining up with TRBD2. After removal of 5 bases from V and 4 bases from J, the junction contained 6 bases not matched to a gene. Germline-derived CDR1 and CDR2 are PRHDT and FYEKMQ (reference sequence). The CDR3 is 14 residues long.

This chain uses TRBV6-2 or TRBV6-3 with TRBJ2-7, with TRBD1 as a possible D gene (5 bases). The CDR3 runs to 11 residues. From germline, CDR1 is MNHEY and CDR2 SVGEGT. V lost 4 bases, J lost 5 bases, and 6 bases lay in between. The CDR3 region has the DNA TGTGCCAGCAGTTGGGGCCACGAGCAGTACTTC. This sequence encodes CASSWGHEQYF.

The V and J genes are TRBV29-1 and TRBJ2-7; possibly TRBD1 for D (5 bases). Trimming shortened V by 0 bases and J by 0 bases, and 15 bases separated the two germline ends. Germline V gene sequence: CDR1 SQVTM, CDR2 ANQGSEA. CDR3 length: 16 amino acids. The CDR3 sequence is CSVEDTDAGPSYEQYF. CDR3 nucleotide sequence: TGCAGCGTTGAAGATACCGACGCAGGGCCCTCCTACGAGCAGTACTTC.

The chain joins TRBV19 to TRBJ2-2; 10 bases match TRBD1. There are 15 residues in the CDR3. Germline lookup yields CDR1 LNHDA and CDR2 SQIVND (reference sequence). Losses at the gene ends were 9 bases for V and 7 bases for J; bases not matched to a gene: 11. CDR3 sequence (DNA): TGTGCCAGCCATAAGACAGGGGGCGAGGGCGGGGAGCTGTTTTTT. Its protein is CASHKTGGEGGELFF.

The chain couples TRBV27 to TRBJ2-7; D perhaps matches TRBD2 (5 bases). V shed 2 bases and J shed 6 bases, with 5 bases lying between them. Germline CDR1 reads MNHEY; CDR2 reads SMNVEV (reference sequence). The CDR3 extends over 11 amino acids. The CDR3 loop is CASSLGSEQYF. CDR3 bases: TGTGCCAGCAGTTTAGGGAGCGAGCAGTACTTC.

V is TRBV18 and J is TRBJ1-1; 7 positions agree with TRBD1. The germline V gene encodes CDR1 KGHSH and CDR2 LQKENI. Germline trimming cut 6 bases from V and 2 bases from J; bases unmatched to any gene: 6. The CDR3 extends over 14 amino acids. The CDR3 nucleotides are TGTGCCAGCTCCCCGGGACAGATCAACACTGAAGCTTTCTTT. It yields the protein CASSPGQINTEAFF.

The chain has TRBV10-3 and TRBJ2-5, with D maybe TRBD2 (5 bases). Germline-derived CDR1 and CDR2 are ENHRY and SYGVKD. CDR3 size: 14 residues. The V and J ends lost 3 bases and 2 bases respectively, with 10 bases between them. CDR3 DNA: TGTGCCATCAGTGATTGGACTGAGCAAGAGACCCAGTACTTC. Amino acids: CAISDWTEQETQYF.

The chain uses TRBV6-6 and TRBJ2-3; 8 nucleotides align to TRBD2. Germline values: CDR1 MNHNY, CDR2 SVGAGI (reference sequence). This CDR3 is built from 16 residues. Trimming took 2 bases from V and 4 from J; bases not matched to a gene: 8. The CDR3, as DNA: TGTGCCAGCAGTTACCTCACGGGAGGGGGGGCAGATACGCAGTATTTT. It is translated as CASSYLTGGGADTQYF.

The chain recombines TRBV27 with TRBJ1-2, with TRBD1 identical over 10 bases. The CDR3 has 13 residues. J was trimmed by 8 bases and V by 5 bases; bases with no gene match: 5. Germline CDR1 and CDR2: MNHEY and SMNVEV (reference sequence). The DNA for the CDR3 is TGTGCCAGCAGTCTGGGGACAGGGGCCGGCTACACCTTC. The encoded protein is CASSLGTGAGYTF.

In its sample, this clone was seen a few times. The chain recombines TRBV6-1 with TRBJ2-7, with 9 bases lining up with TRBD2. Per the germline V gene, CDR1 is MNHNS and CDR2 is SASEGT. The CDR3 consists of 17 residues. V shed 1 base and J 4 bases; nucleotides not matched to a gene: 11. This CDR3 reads CASSEVGRTLAGYEQYF. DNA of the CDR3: TGTGCCAGCAGTGAAGTAGGTAGGACTCTAGCGGGATACGAGCAGTACTTC.

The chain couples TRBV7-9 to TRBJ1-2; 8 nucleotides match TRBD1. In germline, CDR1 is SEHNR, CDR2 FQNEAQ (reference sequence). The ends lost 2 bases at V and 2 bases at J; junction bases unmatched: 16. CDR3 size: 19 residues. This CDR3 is CASSLPRSEWGTGNYGYTF. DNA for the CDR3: TGTGCCAGCAGCTTACCCCGTAGTGAATGGGGGACAGGAAACTATGGCTACACCTTC.

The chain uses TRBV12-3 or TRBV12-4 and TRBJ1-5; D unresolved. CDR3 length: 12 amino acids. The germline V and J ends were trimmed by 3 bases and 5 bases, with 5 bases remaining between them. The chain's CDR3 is CASSFSDQPQHF. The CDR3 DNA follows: TGTGCCAGCAGTTTTAGTGATCAGCCCCAGCATTTT.

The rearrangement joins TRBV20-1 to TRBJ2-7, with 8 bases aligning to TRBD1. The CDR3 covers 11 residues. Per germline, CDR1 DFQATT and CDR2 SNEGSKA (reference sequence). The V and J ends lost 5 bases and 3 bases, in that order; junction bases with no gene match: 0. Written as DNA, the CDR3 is TGCAGTGCTGGGACAGGCTACGAGCAGTACTTC. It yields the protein CSAGTGYEQYF.

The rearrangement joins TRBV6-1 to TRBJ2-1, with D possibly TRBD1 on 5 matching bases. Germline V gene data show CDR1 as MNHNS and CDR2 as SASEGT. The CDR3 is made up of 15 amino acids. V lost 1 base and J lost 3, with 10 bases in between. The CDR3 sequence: CASSEEAGHYNEQFF. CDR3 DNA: TGTGCCAGCAGTGAAGAGGCTGGACACTACAATGAGCAGTTCTTC.